The T cell receptor (beta chain) described here comes from a study of cytomegalovirus exposure and HLA in healthy donors. The wider study: The roughly 130 validation repertoires, a later analysis reported, used the same platform as the 550 to 700 repertoires from the first cohort.

Using immunoSEQ multiplex PCR, the repertoire was profiled, and TCRdb retains in-frame clones only, with some absent. The table has about 260,000 clones, about 90% seen once. CDR3 length: 16 amino acids. V shed 4 bases, J shed 7 bases, and the junction held 10 bases outside the gene matches. Germline values: CDR1 MNHEY, CDR2 SMNVEV (reference sequence). About this clone: Its matching antigen is unknown.

Study-level results: Cytomegalovirus-associated status was assigned to roughly 160 TCR beta chains. Some public TCRs appeared in many individuals, while most sequences were rare.

This clonotype was obtained from a woman in her 30s in good health and CMV-seronegative. The sequenced material came from PBMCs. The chain employs TRBV27 and TRBJ1-4, with 9 bases identical to TRBD1. CDR3 nucleotides: TGTGCCAGCAGTTCCCCTGGGACAGGGAGGGGTGAAAAACTGTTTTTT. It yields the protein CASSSPGTGRGEKLFF.